Below, 16 T cell receptor beta chains from the same sample are listed, as sequenced in a study of CD8 T cells in Susac syndrome. The RNA input was 0.5 to 1 ug, and it was reverse transcribed with random hexamers. A single record per CDR3 protein comes from TCRdb applying MiXCR to the immunoSEQ multiplex PCR reads. Found here are roughly 200,000 distinct CDR3 sequences, roughly 94% of them singletons; the top ten hold approximately 0.1%. What was sequenced was CD4+ T cells from PBMCs. These receptor sequences come from a human donor in good health.

The V gene is TRBV3-1, the J gene TRBJ2-1, with TRBD2 as a possible D gene (5 bases). The germline V gene has CDR1 LGHDT and CDR2 YNNKEL (reference sequence). The CDR3 length is 16 residues. Trimming left V 4 bases short and J 8 bases short, with 21 bases between. CDR3 loop: CASSLYPSQTDDEQFF. CDR3 sequence (DNA): TGTGCCAGCAGCCTATACCCTAGCCAAACAGACGATGAGCAGTTCTTC.

The J gene is TRBJ2-3, the V gene TRBV20-1, with 7 positions matching TRBD2. The ends lost 5 bases at V and 0 bases at J; junction bases unmatched: 8. CDR3 length: 15 amino acids. CDR1 is DFQATT, CDR2 SNEGSKA, per germline (reference sequence). CDR3 protein: CSARDYIASTDTQYF. DNA of the CDR3: TGCAGTGCTCGGGACTACATAGCTAGCACAGATACGCAGTATTTT.

The gene calls are TRBV30 and TRBJ2-7; D may be TRBD1 (5 bases). This CDR3 comprises 13 residues. V was cut by 3 bases and J by 3 bases, with 12 bases left in between. Germline loops: CDR1 GTSNPN, CDR2 SVGIG (reference sequence). The CDR3 here is CAWSVQGFYEQYV. The CDR3 DNA is TGTGCCTGGAGCGTCCAGGGATTCTACGAGCAGTACGTC.

CDR3: CASSHDTVGYEQYV. The CDR3 coding sequence is TGTGCCAGCAGCCATGACACGGTGGGGTACGAGCAGTACGTC. The chain joins TRBV14 to TRBJ2-7, with unresolved D. The germline CDR1 and CDR2 sequences are SGHDN and FVKESK. V was clipped by 3 bases and J by 4 bases, with 13 bases between them. The CDR3 totals 14 residues.

V and J are TRBV29-1 and TRBJ1-2; D unresolved. V shed 5 bases and J shed 3 bases, with 4 bases lying between them. The CDR3 is 10 residues long. Germline loops: CDR1 SQVTM, CDR2 ANQGSEA. The CDR3 DNA sequence: TGCAGCGTTCGAGACTATGGCTACACCTTC. It codes for CSVRDYGYTF.

The CDR3 is CAWSGGTAYNEQFF. Here the CDR3 DNA reads TGTGCCTGGAGTGGGGGGACCGCATACAATGAGCAGTTCTTC. The chain uses TRBV30 and TRBJ2-1, with D perhaps being TRBD1 or TRBD2 (5 bases each). Germline CDR1 is GTSNPN and CDR2 is SVGIG (reference sequence). V shed 1 base and J shed 4 bases, with 11 bases lying between them. The CDR3 spans 14 residues.

The rearrangement links TRBV6-5 to TRBJ1-2, with 7 bases lining up with TRBD1. Germline assignment: CDR1 MNHEY and CDR2 SVGAGI. Losses at the gene ends were 5 bases for V and 4 bases for J; bases not matched to a gene: 10. The CDR3 has 15 residues. The CDR3 sequence: CASSTTGTAVYGYTF. The DNA for the CDR3 is TGTGCCAGCAGTACTACCGGGACAGCAGTCTATGGCTACACCTTC.

This sequence joins TRBV20-1 and TRBJ2-7; D tentatively fits TRBD1 or TRBD2 (5 bases each). The length of the CDR3 is 13 residues. The V gene's germline CDR1 is DFQATT and CDR2 SNEGSKA (reference sequence). Trimming took 0 bases from V and 6 from J, leaving 12 bases between them. The CDR3 nucleotides read TGCAGTGCTAGAGATGGGGACGGCTTCGAGCAGTACGTC. Residues: CSARDGDGFEQYV.

The chain employs TRBV3-1 and TRBJ2-2; 9 bases map to TRBD2. This CDR3 comprises 16 residues. V lost 0 bases, J lost 1 base, and 0 bases stayed unmatched. Germline V gene data show CDR1 as LGHDT and CDR2 as YNNKEL (reference sequence). The CDR3 loop is CASSQELAGNTGELFF. The CDR3 nucleotides are TGTGCCAGCAGCCAAGAACTAGCGGGGAACACCGGGGAGCTGTTTTTT.

The CDR3 here is CATSDASQAPQHF. CDR3 nucleotides: TGTGCCACCAGCGACGCGTCGCAAGCGCCCCAGCATTTT. The gene calls are TRBV24-1 and TRBJ1-5, with D uncertain. The germline V gene has CDR1 KGHDR and CDR2 SFDVKD. V lost 7 bases to trimming and J lost 9 bases, with 15 bases between them. The length of the CDR3 is 13 residues.

The CDR3, as DNA: TGTGCCAGCAGCTCGGGACGGTTGAACACTGAAGCTTTCTTT. This translates into CASSSGRLNTEAFF. The J gene is TRBJ1-1, the V gene TRBV5-4; possible D gene TRBD1, 5 bases. V gave up 3 bases and J gave up 0 bases, with 9 bases separating them. This CDR3 region has 14 residues. CDR1 and CDR2 from the germline V gene are SGHNT and YYREEE (reference sequence).

The chain couples TRBV20-1 to TRBJ1-4; D possibly corresponds to TRBD1 (5 bases). This CDR3 contains 14 residues. Germline lookup yields CDR1 DFQATT and CDR2 SNEGSKA (reference sequence). Trimming stripped 2 bases from V and 7 bases from J, with 14 bases between. CDR3 bases: TGCAGTGCTAGACAGGGTGGCTTTAGTGAAAAACTGTTTTTT. Translated: CSARQGGFSEKLFF.

This chain's CDR3 is CASSVTDREDQPQHF. In DNA form, the CDR3 reads TGTGCCAGCAGCGTAACCGACAGGGAGGATCAGCCCCAGCATTTT. V is TRBV9 and J is TRBJ1-5; TRBD1 matches at 7 bases. Per germline, CDR1 SGDLS and CDR2 YYNGEE. The CDR3 runs to 15 residues. The J segment lost 5 bases and the V segment lost 1 base, leaving 6 bases of the junction unmatched.

The CDR3 DNA reads TGTGCCAGCAGCCAGGTTGGGACAGGGGGCAATCAGCCCCAGCATTTT. Translation gives CASSQVGTGGNQPQHF. The chain carries TRBV5-5 and TRBJ1-5, with 10 positions matching TRBD1. The CDR3 sequence is 16 residues long. Germline V gene lookup returns CDR1 SGHKS and CDR2 YYEKEE (reference sequence). Germline trimming cut 4 bases from V and 2 bases from J; bases unmatched to any gene: 6.

The chain joins TRBV13 to TRBJ2-1, with TRBD2 matching over 12 bases. This CDR3 region has 19 residues. Germline CDR1 reads PRHDT; CDR2 reads FYEKMQ (reference sequence). V shed 2 bases and J 3 bases; nucleotides not matched to a gene: 11. CDR3 sequence: CASSLFPSGGAVRYNEQFF. In DNA, the CDR3 is TGTGCCAGCAGCTTATTCCCTAGCGGGGGGGCAGTTCGCTACAATGAGCAGTTCTTC.

This chain uses TRBV30 with TRBJ1-1; possibly TRBD1 for D (5 bases). This CDR3 spans 13 amino acids. CDR1 GTSNPN and CDR2 SVGIG come from the germline V gene (reference sequence). V lost 4 bases and J lost 3, with 12 bases in between. CDR3 residues: CAWTVTVDTEAFF. CDR3 bases: TGTGCCTGGACCGTGACAGTTGACACTGAAGCTTTCTTT.